Presented here are 25 T cell receptor beta chains from one specimen sequenced in a study of graft-versus-host responses after intestinal transplantation (dated by TCRdb to about 2021). Library preparation employed the immunoSEQ multiplex PCR assay. TCRdb carries this immuneACCESS record with in-frame sequences only. Its versions omit some clonotypes, under half of them owing to an unresolved V gene in the studies checked, with the rest unexplained. The sample table holds about 15,000 clones, of which about 38% were seen once. Of the sample, less than 4% is held by the ten largest clones. The time point label of this sample denotes: cells obtained before transplantation from donor or recipient. Mixed lymphocyte reactions plated 200,000 CFSE-labeled pre-transplant responders with 200,000 irradiated violet-dye-labeled stimulators and were cultured for around six days. Sequenced material: alloreactive CD8+ T cells from a mixed lymphocyte reaction culture, taken before intestinal transplant. The cell subset or site tag for this specimen amounts to: CFSE-low proliferating T cells sorted from approximately 6-day pre-transplant mixed lymphocyte reaction (GvH or HvG direction). These receptors were obtained from a human patient who received an intestinal transplant.

This clone was seen only a few times. V usage is TRBV9 and J usage is TRBJ2-1; TRBD2 matches at 11 bases. J gave up 9 bases and V 0 bases, and 5 bases lay outside the gene matches. This CDR3 has 15 amino acids. Germline values: CDR1 SGDLS, CDR2 YYNGEE. The CDR3 is CASSVGIAGGGEQFF. The CDR3 DNA sequence: TGTGCCAGCAGCGTAGGAATAGCGGGAGGGGGTGAGCAGTTCTTC. Based on the CDR3 plus reference TRBV9 and TRBJ2-1, the full variable domain is DSGVTQTPKHLITATGQRVTLRCSPRSGDLSVYWYQQSLDQGLQFLIQYYNGEERAKGNILERFSAQQFPDLHSELNLSSLELGDSALYFCASSVGIAGGGEQFFGPGTRLTVL.

V is TRBV4-1 and J is TRBJ2-7; D call uncertain. Germline V gene sequence: CDR1 MGHRA, CDR2 YSYEKL. The CDR3 is 16 amino acids. Trimming took 4 bases from V and 2 from J, leaving 18 bases between them. Here the CDR3 DNA reads TGCGCCAGCAGCCCTCAAGTGGCAGTCCCTACCTACGAGCAGTACTTC. Protein product: CASSPQVAVPTYEQYF.

The chain is built from TRBV6-1 and TRBJ2-3; D call uncertain. V was shortened by 3 bases and J by 4 bases, with 17 bases between the two germline ends. The CDR3 spans 16 residues. Per germline, CDR1 MNHNS and CDR2 SASEGT. The CDR3 sequence is CASSEPHNHGPDTQYF. DNA of the CDR3: TGTGCCAGCAGTGAGCCCCACAACCATGGCCCAGATACGCAGTATTTT.

The V gene is TRBV13, the J gene TRBJ2-7; a possible D gene is TRBD2 (5 bases). This CDR3 region has 14 residues. Germline loops: CDR1 PRHDT, CDR2 FYEKMQ (reference sequence). V was trimmed by 3 bases and J by 5 bases, leaving 14 bases between them. The CDR3 sequence: CASSFAPDLDEQYF. The CDR3 coding sequence is TGTGCCAGCAGCTTCGCCCCGGACTTAGACGAGCAGTACTTC.

The V and J genes are TRBV29-1 and TRBJ1-2; possibly TRBD1 for D (5 bases). Germline loops: CDR1 SQVTM, CDR2 ANQGSEA. The CDR3 has 13 residues. Trimming shortened V by 0 bases and J by 6 bases, and 11 bases separated the two germline ends. The CDR3 region is CSVEEGLINGYTF. In nucleotides, the CDR3 is TGCAGCGTTGAAGAGGGGCTGATAAATGGCTACACCTTC.

The V call is TRBV5-6, the J call TRBJ2-5; perhaps TRBD2 as D (7 bases). Germline V gene lookup returns CDR1 SGHDT and CDR2 YYEEEE. The CDR3 is made up of 15 amino acids. V was clipped by 4 bases and J by 2 bases, with 15 bases between them. The CDR3 DNA reads TGTGCCAGCAGCCCGGAGGGGGGACTACAAGAGACCCAGTACTTC. As protein: CASSPEGGLQETQYF.

This clone occurred a few times. The J gene is TRBJ1-3, the V gene TRBV9, with 7 bases identical to TRBD1. In germline, CDR1 is SGDLS, CDR2 YYNGEE. The CDR3 is made up of 20 amino acids. V gave up 3 bases and J gave up 3 bases; unmatched junction bases: 21. The CDR3 DNA follows: TGTGCCAGCAGCGCCCACACCGGGACAGATATTCGGTGGGGTGGAAACACCATATATTTT. Translating it yields CASSAHTGTDIRWGGNTIYF.

V gene TRBV27 combines with J gene TRBJ2-3, with D maybe TRBD2 (5 bases). Germline V CDR1 and CDR2: MNHEY, SMNVEV (reference sequence). There are 15 residues in the CDR3. Deletions cut 5 bases from V and 2 bases from J, with 14 bases between. CDR3 residues: CASSLLLRDTDTQYF. The CDR3 DNA is TGTGCCAGCAGTCTCCTTCTCCGGGACACAGATACGCAGTATTTT.

The chain couples TRBV7-9 to TRBJ2-1; 14 nucleotides align to TRBD2. Germline trimming cut 5 bases from V and 8 bases from J; bases unmatched to any gene: 14. Looked up from germline, CDR1 is SEHNR and CDR2 is FQNEAQ (reference sequence). CDR3 size: 18 residues. The DNA for the CDR3 is TGTGCCAGCAGCCCGGTAGGGGGACTAGCGGGAGTGTTAGATGAGCAGTTCTTC. Its protein product is CASSPVGGLAGVLDEQFF.

This clone qualifies as medium-sized. The CDR3 nucleotides read TGTGCCACCAGCAGAGATTACGAAGGCCATCAGCCCCAGCATTTT. Encoded protein: CATSRDYEGHQPQHF. The chain uses TRBV15 and TRBJ1-5, with unresolved D. The germline V and J ends were trimmed by 0 bases and 5 bases, with 11 bases remaining between them. CDR1 is LNHNV, CDR2 YYDKDF, per germline (reference sequence). The CDR3 has 15 amino acids.

The sample holds a few counts of this clone. CDR3 sequence (DNA): TGTGCCAGCAGCGAAAATAGCGGGAGCTACAATGAGCAGTTCTTC. Protein sequence: CASSENSGSYNEQFF. This rearrangement joins TRBV9 to TRBJ2-1; TRBD2 matches at 9 bases. This CDR3 comprises 15 residues. V dropped 3 bases and J dropped 3; count of bases not matched to a gene: 4. Germline values: CDR1 SGDLS, CDR2 YYNGEE.

The chain couples TRBV29-1 to TRBJ2-1; TRBD2 aligns across 13 bases. The CDR3 is 15 amino acids. With V trimmed by 3 bases and J by 4 bases, 3 bases remained unmatched. The germline CDR1 and CDR2 sequences are SQVTM and ANQGSEA. This CDR3 reads CSVETSGRTYNEQFF. The CDR3 coding sequence is TGCAGCGTTGAGACTAGCGGGAGGACTTACAATGAGCAGTTCTTC.

This clone has only a few counts. The genes are TRBV4-1 and TRBJ1-1, with D tentatively TRBD1 (6 bases). V lost 0 bases and J lost 4, with 9 bases in between. Germline assignment: CDR1 MGHRA and CDR2 YSYEKL. CDR3 length: 14 amino acids. The CDR3 spells CASSQERGATEAFF. The CDR3 DNA sequence: TGCGCCAGCAGCCAAGAGAGGGGGGCCACTGAAGCTTTCTTT.

Comments on this clone: This sample also contains other DNA sequences that code for the same CDR3. This chain connects TRBV27 to TRBJ2-1; no definite D call. The V gene's germline CDR1 is MNHEY and CDR2 SMNVEV (reference sequence). CDR3 size: 13 residues. The V and J ends lost 0 bases and 4 bases respectively, with 4 bases between them. The CDR3 spells CASSLSVYNEQFF. The DNA for the CDR3 is TGTGCCAGCAGTTTATCGGTTTACAATGAGCAGTTCTTC.

The rearrangement links TRBV19 to TRBJ2-5; weak D call: TRBD2 (5 bases). The end of the DNA fits TRBJ2-7 better, so the J call may be wrong. Germline assignment: CDR1 LNHDA and CDR2 SQIVND (reference sequence). The length of the CDR3 is 15 residues. The CDR3 bases are TGTGCCAGTAAGGAGTCCTCAGCGGAAACCTACGAGCAGTACTTC. This sequence encodes CASKESSAETYEQYF.

This chain joins TRBV21-1 and TRBJ2-2; the DNA was not used to check the table's D call, TRBD1. TRBV21-1 represents a pseudogene. The CDR3 is made up of 15 amino acids. The CDR3 sequence: CASSKALGHSGELFF. The CDR3 DNA reads as TGTGCCAGCAGCAAAGCGCTTGGGCACAGCGGGGAGCTGTTTTTT.

This clone was observed a few times. This sequence joins TRBV5-8 and TRBJ2-7; maybe TRBD1 (5 bases). Per the germline V gene, CDR1 is SGHTS and CDR2 is YDEGEE. The V end lost 2 bases, the J end lost 2 bases, and 8 bases lay between the germline ends. The CDR3 sequence is 13 residues long. CDR3 in amino acids: CASSFQGTYEQYF. The CDR3 DNA sequence: TGTGCCAGCAGCTTTCAGGGAACCTACGAGCAGTACTTC. Supplemented by reference TRBV5-8 and TRBJ2-7, the full variable domain reads EAGVTQSPTHLIKTRGQQATLRCSPISGHTSVYWYQQALGLGLQFLLWYDEGEERNRGNFPPRFSGRQFPNYSSELNVNALELEDSALYLCASSFQGTYEQYFGPGTRLTVT.

The chain uses TRBV29-1 and TRBJ2-1, with D perhaps assigned TRBD1 or TRBD2 (5 bases each). The CDR3 sequence is 15 residues long. In germline, CDR1 is SQVTM, CDR2 ANQGSEA. With 5 bases removed from V and 4 bases from J, the gap between germline ends came to 18 bases. DNA for the CDR3: TGCAGCGTTCCCCCCCTAGAGGGGAGTTACAATGAGCAGTTCTTC. Protein product: CSVPPLEGSYNEQFF.

The chain couples TRBV5-4 to TRBJ1-2, with a tentative D call TRBD1 (6 bases). The CDR3 has 13 amino acids. CDR1 SGHNT and CDR2 YYREEE come from the germline V gene (reference sequence). The V gene lost 1 base and the J gene lost 8 bases, with 12 bases spanning the gap. The CDR3 DNA is TGTGCCAGCAGCTTGATGGGGGCTCAGGGCTACACCTTC. This gives the protein CASSLMGAQGYTF.

This clone was observed a few times. This sequence joins TRBV23-1 and TRBJ2-1; TRBD1 aligns across 8 bases. TRBV23-1 is reported as an ORF; its role is uncertain. The CDR3 length is 15 residues. The J segment lost 0 bases and the V segment lost 7 bases, leaving 5 bases of the junction unmatched. The DNA of the CDR3 is TGCGCCAGCACCTGGGACAGGAGCTCCTACAATGAGCAGTTCTTC. It specifies CASTWDRSSYNEQFF.

This chain joins TRBV5-4 and TRBJ2-7; TRBD1 is a possible D gene (5 bases). Germline V gene lookup returns CDR1 SGHNT and CDR2 YYREEE (reference sequence). Trimming removed 3 bases at V and 1 base at J, with 11 bases between. The CDR3 contains 14 residues. This CDR3 is CASSYLRGSYEQYF. The CDR3 nucleotides read TGTGCCAGCAGCTACCTAAGGGGTTCCTACGAGCAGTACTTC.

This clone was seen more than once but under ten times. The chain carries TRBV6-5 and TRBJ1-4; weak D call: TRBD1 (6 bases). The CDR3 loop spans 12 amino acids. Trimming cost V 6 bases and J 10 bases, with 12 bases left between them. The germline CDR1 and CDR2 sequences are MNHEY and SVGAGI. CDR3 protein: CASRTGGVKLFF. Written as DNA, the CDR3 is TGTGCCAGCAGGACAGGCGGTGTAAAACTGTTTTTT.

This clone has only a few counts. The chain recombines TRBV4-1 with TRBJ1-2; maybe TRBD1 (5 bases). Trimming took 1 base from V and 8 from J, leaving 11 bases between them. CDR1 MGHRA and CDR2 YSYEKL come from the germline V gene. The CDR3 has 13 amino acids. DNA of the CDR3: TGCGCCAGCAGCCAAGGGGGGGTGGACGGCTACACCTTC. Its protein product is CASSQGGVDGYTF.

This clone was seen only a few times. This chain joins TRBV11-2 and TRBJ2-2, with D perhaps matching TRBD1 (5 bases). Per germline, CDR1 SGHAT and CDR2 FQNNGV. The CDR3 has 16 residues. The germline V and J ends were trimmed by 1 base and 1 base, with 10 bases remaining between them. Here the CDR3 DNA reads TGTGCCAGCAGCTTAGCTCCAGGGCGGAACACCGGGGAGCTGTTTTTT. Translated, it gives CASSLAPGRNTGELFF.

The rearrangement uses TRBV29-1 and TRBJ1-1, with D unresolved. Germline V gene sequence: CDR1 SQVTM, CDR2 ANQGSEA. The CDR3 is made up of 11 amino acids. V lost 8 bases to trimming and J lost 5 bases, with 12 bases between them. The DNA of the CDR3 is TGCAGCTACGGCCCGGGTACTGAAGCTTTCTTT. It specifies CSYGPGTEAFF.